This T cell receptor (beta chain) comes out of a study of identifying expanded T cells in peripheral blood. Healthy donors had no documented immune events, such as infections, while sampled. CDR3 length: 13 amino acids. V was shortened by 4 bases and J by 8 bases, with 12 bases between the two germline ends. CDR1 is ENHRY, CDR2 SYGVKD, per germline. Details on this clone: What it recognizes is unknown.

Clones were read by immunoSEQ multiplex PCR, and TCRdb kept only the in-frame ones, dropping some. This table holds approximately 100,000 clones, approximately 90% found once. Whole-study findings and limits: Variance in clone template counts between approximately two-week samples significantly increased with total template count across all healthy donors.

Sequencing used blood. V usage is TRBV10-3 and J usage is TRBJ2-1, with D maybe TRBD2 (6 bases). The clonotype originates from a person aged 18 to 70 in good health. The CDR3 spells CAISGEVEDEQFF. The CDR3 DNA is TGTGCCATCAGTGGGGAGGTTGAGGATGAGCAGTTCTTC.